These 16 T cell receptor beta chains were all obtained from the same sample, sequenced in a study of CD8 T cells in ankylosing spondylitis. TCRdb fed the 5' RACE reads into MiXCR, producing one record per CDR3 protein. The table lists 120,000 or so distinct CDR3 sequences, roughly 13% of them singletons. Sample: blood, either unsorted or a sorted T cell fraction (not recorded which). These receptors originate from a female donor with ankylosing spondylitis or in good health (not recorded which).

Concerning this clonotype itself: One base away lies a much larger clone, so this may be a sequencing read error. The chain is built from TRBV5-1 and TRBJ1-1; 7 bases are shared with TRBD1. The CDR3 spans 17 residues. Germline V lookup: CDR1 SGHRS, CDR2 YFSETQ. In nucleotides, the CDR3 is TGCACCAGCAGCTTGACTGCACGACAGGGTGTGAACACTGAAGCTTTCTTT. Amino acid sequence: CTSSLTARQGVNTEAFF.

This clonotype was seen ten or more times. The chain links TRBV6-1 to TRBJ2-1, with TRBD2 matching over 7 bases. From germline, CDR1 is MNHNS and CDR2 SASEGT. V was clipped by 6 bases and J by 0 bases; unmatched bases: 8. CDR3 length: 16 amino acids. CDR3 nucleotides: TGTGCCAGCAGCCGCGGGGGAAAAAGCTCCTACAATGAGCAGTTCTTC. It yields the protein CASSRGGKSSYNEQFF.

At least ten counts were recorded for this clonotype. The chain carries TRBV2 and TRBJ2-3; a weak D match, TRBD2 (5 bases). Between the trimmed V and J ends, which lost 6 bases and 4 bases, there was a span of 14 bases. The CDR3 is 14 amino acids. The germline V gene encodes CDR1 SNHLY and CDR2 FYNNEI. The CDR3 is CASSLSGKADTQYF. CDR3 DNA: TGTGCCAGCAGCCTATCGGGGAAGGCAGATACGCAGTATTTT.

This clonotype was picked up many times. The rearrangement joins TRBV30 to TRBJ1-4; 10 nucleotides line up with TRBD1. The germline gives CDR1 GTSNPN, CDR2 SVGIG (reference sequence). This CDR3 is built from 14 residues. V lost 5 bases and J lost 8; bases outside the gene matches: 8. CDR3 loop: CAWAHDRGHEKLFF. Written as DNA, the CDR3 is TGTGCCTGGGCCCATGACAGGGGGCACGAAAAACTGTTTTTT.

The chain's CDR3 is CASAQGAEQPQHF. The CDR3, as DNA: TGTGCCAGCGCCCAGGGGGCGGAACAGCCCCAGCATTTT. The genes are TRBV12-3 or TRBV12-4 and TRBJ1-5; 8 bases fit TRBD1. CDR3 length: 13 residues. V lost 8 bases and J lost 7; bases outside the gene matches: 7.

This clonotype was picked up a small number of times. The gene calls are TRBV20-1 and TRBJ2-1; 9 nucleotides agree with TRBD2. V shed 0 bases, J shed 8 bases, and the junction held 8 bases outside the gene matches. The germline gives CDR1 DFQATT, CDR2 SNEGSKA (reference sequence). This CDR3 comprises 15 residues. CDR3 sequence (DNA): TGCAGTGCTAGAGACGTAGCGGGAGTTAGGGATGAGCAGTTCTTC. As protein: CSARDVAGVRDEQFF.

In its sample, this clonotype was seen a few times. The rearrangement links TRBV20-1 to TRBJ2-5, with D unclear. CDR1 and CDR2 from the germline V gene are DFQATT and SNEGSKA (reference sequence). The CDR3 extends over 12 amino acids. Trimming removed 3 bases at V and 5 bases at J, with 10 bases between. CDR3 sequence reads: CSASRGYETQYF. The CDR3 nucleotides are TGCAGTGCTAGTCGAGGTTACGAGACCCAGTACTTC.

This clonotype turned up a few times. The J gene is TRBJ2-3, the V gene TRBV5-1, with TRBD1 identical over 9 bases. Germline V gene data show CDR1 as SGHRS and CDR2 as YFSETQ. The CDR3 has 16 residues. Losses at the gene ends were 1 base for V and 1 base for J; bases not matched to a gene: 4. The CDR3 DNA follows: TGCGCCAGCAGCTTGCCCGGGACAGGGCGCACAGATACGCAGTATTTT. Protein: CASSLPGTGRTDTQYF.

This clonotype was observed at least ten times. The V gene is TRBV5-1, the J gene TRBJ1-5; 10 bases match TRBD1. Germline CDR1 SGHRS, CDR2 YFSETQ. CDR3 length equals 15 residues. The V segment lost 4 bases and the J segment 7 bases; nucleotides outside the gene matches: 8. The CDR3 is CASSRLTGGFQPQHF. DNA of the CDR3: TGCGCCAGCAGCAGGTTGACAGGGGGCTTCCAGCCCCAGCATTTT.

This chain links TRBV3-1 with TRBJ2-3; no firm D call. V was cut by 3 bases and J by 2 bases, with 12 bases left in between. Germline CDR1 reads LGHDT; CDR2 reads YNNKEL (reference sequence). This CDR3 is 15 amino acids long. As DNA, the CDR3 is TGTGCCAGCAGCCATCTCGGCCTCCCCACAGATACGCAGTATTTT. Encoded protein: CASSHLGLPTDTQYF.

This clonotype was recorded many times. The chain couples TRBV3-1 to TRBJ2-5; D might be TRBD1 (6 bases). The CDR3 has 13 amino acids. The ends were cut back, 7 bases at V and 4 bases at J, with 13 bases in the middle. Germline V gives CDR1 LGHDT, CDR2 YNNKEL (reference sequence). The CDR3 spells CASINRAGETQYF. CDR3 nucleotides: TGTGCCAGCATCAACAGGGCAGGAGAGACCCAGTACTTC.

This clonotype showed up many times. The chain employs TRBV12-3 or TRBV12-4 and TRBJ2-2; tentative D call: TRBD1 (5 bases). V gave up 10 bases and J gave up 5 bases, with 20 bases separating them. The CDR3 runs 15 residues. The CDR3 sequence: CATLGPGYGTGELFF. CDR3 coding DNA: TGTGCCACCTTAGGGCCAGGGTATGGTACCGGGGAGCTGTTTTTT.

In its sample, this clonotype was seen many times. The chain has TRBV15 and TRBJ2-5; D is possibly TRBD1 (5 bases). The ends were cut back, 2 bases at V and 4 bases at J, with 14 bases in the middle. In germline, CDR1 is LNHNV, CDR2 YYDKDF (reference sequence). The CDR3 totals 15 residues. CDR3 sequence: CATSRTPRVAETQYF. The CDR3 DNA is TGTGCCACCAGCAGAACCCCCAGGGTTGCAGAGACCCAGTACTTC.

Remarks on this clonotype: This may come from a read error, since a much larger clone is one base off. The chain carries TRBV6-5 and TRBJ2-3, with D possibly matching TRBD1 (6 bases). CDR3 length equals 15 residues. Germline CDR1 reads MNHEY; CDR2 reads SVGAGI. The CDR3 loop is CASSYVPGVTGTQYF. In DNA form, the CDR3 reads TGTGCCAGCAGTTACGTCCCAGGGGTTACAGGTACGCAGTATTTT.

This clonotype was seen a few times. The chain carries TRBV14 and TRBJ2-2; perhaps TRBD2 as D (6 bases). V lost 0 bases, J lost 4 bases, and 12 bases lay in between. This CDR3 region has 16 residues. Looked up from germline, CDR1 is SGHDN and CDR2 is FVKESK. The CDR3 here is CASSQERAGFTGELFF. The CDR3 DNA is TGTGCCAGCAGCCAAGAACGGGCGGGATTCACCGGGGAGCTGTTTTTT. The variable domain in full, with the rest retrieved from reference TRBV14 and TRBJ2-2, is EAGVTQFPSHSVIEKGQTVTLRCDPISGHDNLYWYRRVMGKEIKFLLHFVKESKQDESGMPNNRFLAERTGGTYSTLKVQPAELEDSGVYFCASSQERAGFTGELFFGEGSRLTVL.

This clonotype was detected only a few times. For the CDR3, the DNA is TGCAGTGCTAGAACCGGGACAGGATCGAGGTTCTACGAGCAGTACTTC. This encodes CSARTGTGSRFYEQYF. The rearrangement joins TRBV20-1 to TRBJ2-7; 8 nucleotides agree with TRBD1. Germline CDR1 is DFQATT and CDR2 is SNEGSKA (reference sequence). J gave up 3 bases and V 2 bases, and 12 bases lay outside the gene matches. The CDR3 runs to 16 residues.